The present entry profiles one T cell receptor beta chain with its context. These data belong to a study of blood T cell repertoires in COVID-19. About the research overall: Spain, Italy and the United States supplied samples that represented acute and convalescent COVID-19. From T cells, B-cell-depleted T cells, or PBMCs came the material, which was cDNA or gDNA.

Original processing notes: Estimation of nucleated cell counts was performed using reference gene primer amplification. Profiling relied on immunoSEQ multiplex PCR, and the TCRdb table lists in-frame clones only, not all of them. Clone size and the V and J calls come from that table; the DNA yielded D and trimming. The table includes under 80,000 clones, more than 85% detected once. Sequenced input: peripheral blood. This TCR was sampled from a man in his 70s with active or convalescent COVID-19.

CDR3 protein: CASSPPPEGAIQYF. The CDR3 region has the DNA TGTGCCAGCTCACCACCCCCCGAGGGGGCCATTCAGTACTTC. This chain joins TRBV18 and TRBJ2-4; 7 bases are shared with TRBD1. Per the germline V gene, CDR1 is KGHSH and CDR2 is LQKENI. The junction had 5 bases not matched to a gene; V was cut back by 0 bases and J by 9 bases. The CDR3 totals 14 residues.